The 16 T cell receptor beta chains listed next were all sequenced from one sample in a study of blood T cell repertoires in COVID-19. Clones were sequenced by immunoSEQ multiplex PCR, and TCRdb holds only the in-frame ones, with some missing. The table lists 250,000 to 300,000 clones, around 87% of them singletons. What was sequenced was peripheral blood. The receptors come from a man between 18 and 29 years old with active or convalescent COVID-19.

CDR3 in amino acids: CASSPGTGVSDTQYF. The CDR3 DNA follows: TGTGCCAGCAGCCCCGGGACAGGGGTTTCAGATACGCAGTATTTT. The chain couples TRBV28 to TRBJ2-3; TRBD1 agrees at 10 bases. This CDR3 has 15 residues. Germline CDR1 MDHEN, CDR2 SYDVKM. V lost 6 bases and J lost 4; bases outside the gene matches: 7.

This chain connects TRBV5-1 to TRBJ2-5, with TRBD1 matching over 7 bases. In germline, CDR1 is SGHRS, CDR2 YFSETQ. The CDR3 runs 14 residues. V dropped 4 bases and J dropped 3; count of bases not matched to a gene: 6. Here the CDR3 reads CASSLGQLKETQYF. CDR3 DNA sequence: TGCGCCAGCAGCCTGGGACAGCTGAAAGAGACCCAGTACTTC.

The V call is TRBV7-9, the J call TRBJ2-5, with D perhaps TRBD2 (6 bases). CDR3 length equals 13 residues. Trimming cost V 5 bases and J 5 bases, with 12 bases left between them. Germline CDR1 is SEHNR and CDR2 is FQNEAQ (reference sequence). This chain's CDR3 is CASSRAGLETQYF. The CDR3, as DNA: TGTGCCAGCAGCCGGGCGGGACTGGAGACCCAGTACTTC. Looking up the rest from reference TRBV7-9 and TRBJ2-5 gives the full variable domain: DTGVSQNPRHKITKRGQNVTFRCDPISEHNRLYWYRQTLGQGPEFLTYFQNEAQLEKSRLLSDRFSAERPKGSFSTLEIQRTEQGDSAMYLCASSRAGLETQYFGPGTRLLVL.

This CDR3 reads CASQGRSSNQPQHF. The CDR3 nucleotides read TGTGCCAGTCAGGGGAGATCGAGCAATCAGCCCCAGCATTTT. The chain is built from TRBV19 and TRBJ1-5; tentative D call: TRBD1 (6 bases). V was trimmed by 8 bases and J by 1 base, leaving 12 bases between them. The CDR3 length is 14 residues. Germline V lookup: CDR1 LNHDA, CDR2 SQIVND (reference sequence).

The CDR3 nucleotides are TGCACCAGCAGCCAAGTCCCAGGGCTGAACACTGAAGCTTTCTTT. This encodes CTSSQVPGLNTEAFF. This chain joins TRBV1 and TRBJ1-1; the D call TRBD1 from the table was never checked on the DNA. TRBV1 is reported as a pseudogene. The CDR3 runs 15 residues.

The chain links TRBV7-2 to TRBJ2-1, with 11 bases lining up with TRBD1. The germline gives CDR1 SGHTA, CDR2 FQGNSA. V gave up 4 bases and J gave up 6 bases; unmatched junction bases: 5. The CDR3 consists of 15 residues. The CDR3 DNA sequence: TGTGCCAGCAGCTGGGGACAGGGGGATTTCAATGAGCAGTTCTTC. Translation gives CASSWGQGDFNEQFF.

This chain uses TRBV15 with TRBJ2-3; no reliable D call. CDR3 length equals 16 residues. Per the germline V gene, CDR1 is LNHNV and CDR2 is YYDKDF (reference sequence). The V gene lost 1 base and the J gene lost 0 bases, with 11 bases spanning the gap. CDR3 loop: CATSRGNTDSTDTQYF. In DNA, the CDR3 is TGTGCCACCAGCAGAGGAAACACCGATAGCACAGATACGCAGTATTTT.

The rearrangement uses TRBV5-6 and TRBJ1-2; perhaps TRBD1 as D (5 bases). The CDR3 consists of 13 residues. V was clipped by 5 bases and J by 7 bases, with 15 bases between them. Per germline, CDR1 SGHDT and CDR2 YYEEEE. CDR3: CASRGSTVRGYTF. DNA of the CDR3: TGTGCCAGCAGGGGGTCGACAGTACGTGGCTACACCTTC.

This chain connects TRBV6-5 to TRBJ2-7; 10 bases fit TRBD1. This CDR3 region has 10 residues. J gave up 9 bases and V 9 bases, and 2 bases lay outside the gene matches. The V gene's germline CDR1 is MNHEY and CDR2 SVGAGI. Written as DNA, the CDR3 is TGTGCCAGTGGACAGGGGGTGCAGTACTTC. Translated, it gives CASGQGVQYF.

This chain connects TRBV28 to TRBJ2-3; maybe TRBD2 (6 bases). V was pared by 10 bases and J by 3 bases, with 17 bases between. Looked up from germline, CDR1 is MDHEN and CDR2 is SYDVKM. This CDR3 comprises 14 residues. CDR3 bases: TGTGCCAACCGAGGGAGGAAGTTAACAGATACGCAGTATTTT. Its translation: CANRGRKLTDTQYF.

The chain recombines TRBV10-1 with TRBJ1-5; TRBD1 agrees at 7 bases. The CDR3 sequence is 14 residues long. Trimming at V came to 4 bases and at J to 4 bases, leaving 4 bases not matched to a gene. Germline V gene sequence: CDR1 WNHNN, CDR2 SYGVQD (reference sequence). The CDR3 reads CASSGDSRNQPQHF. In nucleotides, the CDR3 is TGCGCCAGCAGTGGGGACAGTAGAAATCAGCCCCAGCATTTT.

This clone was picked up one time. The gene calls are TRBV19 and TRBJ1-2; D unresolved. CDR1 is LNHDA and CDR2 is SQIVND in the germline V gene (reference sequence). Trimming removed 5 bases at V and 8 bases at J, with 15 bases between. The CDR3 sequence is 13 residues long. CDR3 nucleotides: TGTGCCAGTAGTCGGGAGGGAATCCAAGGCTACACCTTC. Protein sequence: CASSREGIQGYTF. Full variable domain (rest looked up from reference TRBV19 and TRBJ1-2): DGGITQSPKYLFRKEGQNVTLSCEQNLNHDAMYWYRQDPGQGLRLIYYSQIVNDFQKGDIAEGYSVSREKKESFPLTVTSAQKNPTAFYLCASSREGIQGYTFGSGTRLTVV.

This sequence joins TRBV28 and TRBJ1-2; 10 nucleotides line up with TRBD1. The CDR3 has 14 residues. Germline CDR1 is MDHEN and CDR2 is SYDVKM. V shed 6 bases and J 8 bases; nucleotides not matched to a gene: 9. The CDR3 DNA reads as TGTGCCAGCAGGGGTCCCGGGACAGGGGTCGGCTACACCTTC. This codes for CASRGPGTGVGYTF.

This clone was detected only once. The rearrangement links TRBV18 to TRBJ1-5, with TRBD1 identical over 7 bases. The germline CDR1 and CDR2 sequences are KGHSH and LQKENI. J was trimmed by 0 bases and V by 4 bases; bases with no gene match: 12. This CDR3 region has 18 residues. In DNA form, the CDR3 reads TGTGCCAGCTCACTACTTCCCATCCGGGACAGTAGCAATCAGCCCCAGCATTTT. Its translation is CASSLLPIRDSSNQPQHF.

The V and J genes are TRBV11-2 and TRBJ2-2; 7 nucleotides line up with TRBD2. Germline V gene lookup returns CDR1 SGHAT and CDR2 FQNNGV. The CDR3 has 17 amino acids. V gave up 4 bases and J gave up 5 bases; unmatched junction bases: 13. The DNA of the CDR3 is TGTGCCAGCAGCTCCCCGCGGGGAGGGAGTGGAACCGGGGAGCTGTTTTTT. It codes for CASSSPRGGSGTGELFF.

This rearrangement joins TRBV5-1 to TRBJ1-4; a weak D match, TRBD1 (5 bases). The CDR3 sequence is 14 residues long. Trimming stripped 4 bases from V and 8 bases from J, with 15 bases between. Germline-derived CDR1 and CDR2 are SGHRS and YFSETQ. This CDR3 is CASSEPGLGEKLFF. In nucleotides, the CDR3 is TGCGCCAGCAGCGAACCGGGACTTGGGGAAAAACTGTTTTTT.